The 5 T cell receptor beta chains given below trace back to one sample, sequenced in a study of cytotoxic CD8 clonotypes in ibrutinib-treated CLL (dated by TCRdb to about 2021). Explained via the paper, the time point label denotes: 12 months on ibrutinib. The library was made by the immunoSEQ multiplex PCR assay. TCRdb carries this immuneACCESS record with in-frame sequences only. Its versions omit some clonotypes, under half of them owing to an unresolved V gene in the studies checked, with the rest unexplained. The sample table records 150,000 or so clones; around 77% of these occur just once. The ten largest clones add up to approximately 28% of the sample. Sequenced material: PBMCs, taken after 12 months of ibrutinib treatment. Source of these receptors: a human donor with chronic lymphocytic leukemia.

The J gene is TRBJ1-1, the V gene TRBV7-2; 7 bases are a match to TRBD1. The CDR3 loop spans 15 amino acids. Trimming at V came to 5 bases and at J to 3 bases, leaving 9 bases not matched to a gene. CDR1 and CDR2 (germline): SGHTA, FQGNSA. DNA for the CDR3: TGTGCCAGCAGCGTACCGACAGGGTGGGACACTGAAGCTTTCTTT. This gives the protein CASSVPTGWDTEAFF.

V and J are TRBV2 and TRBJ1-1; no clear D. From germline, CDR1 is SNHLY and CDR2 FYNNEI. This CDR3 comprises 16 residues. Deletions cut 3 bases from V and 0 bases from J, with 14 bases between. CDR3 protein: CASSDGVGGMNTEAFF. CDR3 DNA: TGTGCCAGCAGTGATGGGGTGGGAGGCATGAACACTGAAGCTTTCTTT.

This clone showed up just a few times. The CDR3 DNA reads TGTGCCAGCAGCCCAGTATCCGGGACTAGCGGGAGGGCCCGGTACGAGCAGTACTTC. Translated, it gives CASSPVSGTSGRARYEQYF. This rearrangement joins TRBV11-2 to TRBJ2-7; TRBD2 agrees at 16 bases. Germline assignment: CDR1 SGHAT and CDR2 FQNNGV. The length of the CDR3 is 19 residues. The trim removed 5 bases at V and 4 bases at J, leaving 14 bases unmatched. Drawing the rest from reference TRBV11-2 and TRBJ2-7, the complete variable domain is EAGVAQSPRYKIIEKRQSVAFWCNPISGHATLYWYQQILGQGPKLLIQFQNNGVVDDSQLPKDRFSAERLKGVDSTLKIQPAKLEDSAVYLCASSPVSGTSGRARYEQYFGPGTRLTVT.

The rearrangement links TRBV2 to TRBJ2-5; D remains unclear. The germline V gene encodes CDR1 SNHLY and CDR2 FYNNEI. This CDR3 is 11 amino acids long. V shed 4 bases and J shed 5 bases, with 5 bases lying between them. CDR3 DNA sequence: TGTGCCAGCAGTGTCTATGAGACCCAGTACTTC. This encodes CASSVYETQYF.

With respect to this clone: The junction departs from germline at one end; a sequencing error may be responsible. The chain carries TRBV5-1 and TRBJ2-7; D gene uncertain. Per germline, CDR1 SGHRS and CDR2 YFSETQ. The CDR3 is made up of 10 amino acids. The chain's CDR3 is CASSLLGPVF. The CDR3 DNA sequence: TGCGCCAGCAGCTTGCTGGGCCCGGTTTTC.